The clone carrying this T cell receptor (beta chain) was counted only a few times. TCRdb re-called the 5' RACE reads with MiXCR, one entry per CDR3 protein. The sample shows 250,000 or so distinct CDR3 sequences, approximately 9% of them seen only once. The sample comes from a study of T-cell memory formation after mild COVID-19. Germline CDR1 is LGHNT and CDR2 is FRNRAP. This CDR3 contains 15 residues. Trimming pared 0 bases from V and 7 bases from J, leaving 13 bases between. The receptor's source is a man between 18 and 35 years old who had mild COVID-19 (a few samples of this study predate the infection). Cell type and time point are not known. The chain employs TRBV12-5 and TRBJ2-1, with D possibly TRBD2 on 6 matching bases. What was sequenced was PBMCs or a T cell subset sorted from them (not recorded which). Here the CDR3 reads CASGLVIAGTNEQFF. As DNA, the CDR3 is TGTGCTAGTGGTTTGGTAATAGCAGGGACTAATGAGCAGTTCTTC. The variable domain in full, completed from reference TRBV12-5 and TRBJ2-1, reads DARVTQTPRHKVTEMGQEVTMRCQPILGHNTVFWYRQTMMQGLELLAYFRNRAPLDDSGMPKDRFSAEMPDATLATLKIQPSEPRDSAVYFCASGLVIAGTNEQFFGPGTRLTVL.